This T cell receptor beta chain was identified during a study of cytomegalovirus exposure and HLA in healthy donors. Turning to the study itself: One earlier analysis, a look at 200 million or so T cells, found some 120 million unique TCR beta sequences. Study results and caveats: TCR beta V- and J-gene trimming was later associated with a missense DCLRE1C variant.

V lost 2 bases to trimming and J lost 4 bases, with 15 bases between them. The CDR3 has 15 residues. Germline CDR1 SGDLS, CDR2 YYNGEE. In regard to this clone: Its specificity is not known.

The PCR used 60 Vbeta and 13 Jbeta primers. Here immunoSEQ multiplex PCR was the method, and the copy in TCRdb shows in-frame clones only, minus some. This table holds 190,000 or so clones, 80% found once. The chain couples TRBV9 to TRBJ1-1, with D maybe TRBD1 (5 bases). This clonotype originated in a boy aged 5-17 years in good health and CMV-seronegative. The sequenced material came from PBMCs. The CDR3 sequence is CASSVLGGLPTEAFF. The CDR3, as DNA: TGTGCCAGCAGCGTTTTGGGGGGTCTCCCCACTGAAGCTTTCTTT.